This T cell receptor (beta chain) came from a study of tumor-infiltrating lymphocytes in glioblastoma multiforme. Notes on the study in general: TCR plus mutation findings rest on a single glioblastoma patient. Unequal TCR RNA per T cell might skew measured clone sizes.

Germline values: CDR1 SGHRS, CDR2 YFSETQ. With V trimmed by 5 bases and J by 3 bases, 17 bases remained unmatched. This CDR3 has 19 amino acids. TCRB libraries came from RNA via three nested multiplex PCR rounds. TCRB-specific cDNA synthesis used around 0.5 ug of total RNA. Unique molecular identifiers were not described for the libraries. TCRdb re-called the multiplex PCR reads with MiXCR, one entry per CDR3 protein. In the table there are 15,000 to 20,000 distinct CDR3 sequences, around 68% of which are singletons. On this clonotype: The target antigen is unknown.

The clonotype was recovered from a male donor with glioblastoma. This rearrangement joins TRBV5-1 to TRBJ2-3; 11 positions match TRBD2. Sequencing was performed on peripheral blood. CDR3 sequence reads: CASRGRTSGFPGGTDTQYF. CDR3 in DNA: TGCGCCAGCAGGGGACGGACTAGCGGGTTCCCTGGTGGGACAGATACGCAGTATTTT. The full variable domain, rest sourced from reference TRBV5-1 and TRBJ2-3, is KAGVTQTPRYLIKTRGQQVTLSCSPISGHRSVSWYQQTPGQGLQFLFEYFSETQRNKGNFPGRFSGRQFSNSRSEMNVSTLELGDSALYLCASRGRTSGFPGGTDTQYFGPGTRLTVL.